A selection of T cell receptor beta chains follows, all from one sample in a study of vaccination and CD4 T cells after COVID-19. TCRdb re-called the PCR reads through MiXCR, storing one row per CDR3 protein. The sample holds roughly 22,000 distinct CDR3 sequences, around a third seen once. What these receptors recognize is not known. Source material: cultured CD4+ T cells from blood. Receptors originate from a human donor with COVID-19. CDR3s include the opening cysteine and the closing phenylalanine or tryptophan. Each record gives: CDR3 DNA, CDR3 protein, J gene, V gene, D gene, clone size. The D gene is left open where the match is weak. The listing skips clone size in some rows; elsewhere it reads once, few, many or a size class.

cdr3_nt: TGTGCTAGCACACCGTCGGGACGGACGAACACCGGGGAGCTGTTTTTT; cdr3_aa: CASTPSGRTNTGELFF; j_call: TRBJ2-2; v_call: TRBV7-7; d_call: -; clone_size: few
cdr3_nt: TGTGCCAGCAGCCATGCAAAGGCAGATACGCAGTATTTT; cdr3_aa: CASSHAKADTQYF; j_call: TRBJ2-3; v_call: TRBV7-2; d_call: -; clone_size: few
cdr3_nt: TGTGCCAGCAGCTTAAGGATAGCGACAGATACAGATACGCAGTATTTT; cdr3_aa: CASSLRIATDTDTQYF; j_call: TRBJ2-3; v_call: TRBV7-9; d_call: -; clone_size: few
cdr3_nt: TGTGCCAGCACCCACAGGGGGGCCTACAATGAGCAGTTCTTC; cdr3_aa: CASTHRGAYNEQFF; j_call: TRBJ2-1; v_call: TRBV7-9; d_call: TRBD1; clone_size: -
cdr3_nt: TGTGCCACCAGTGACGGACAGAGCTTTAATTCACCCCTCCACTTT; cdr3_aa: CATSDGQSFNSPLHF; j_call: TRBJ1-6; v_call: TRBV24-1; d_call: -; clone_size: few
cdr3_nt: TGTGCCAGTAGTGGTCAGGGGATCGGTAATTCACCCCTCCACTTT; cdr3_aa: CASSGQGIGNSPLHF; j_call: TRBJ1-6; v_call: TRBV19; d_call: -; clone_size: few
cdr3_nt: TGTGCCAGCTCAGACAGGGGGCGGAACTATGGCTACACCTTC; cdr3_aa: CASSDRGRNYGYTF; j_call: TRBJ1-2; v_call: TRBV2; d_call: TRBD1; clone_size: few
cdr3_nt: TGTGCCAGCAGCTTATTTGGAGGGGGACTACCCCAAGAGACCCAGTACTTC; cdr3_aa: CASSLFGGGLPQETQYF; j_call: TRBJ2-5; v_call: TRBV7-9; d_call: -; clone_size: -
cdr3_nt: TGTGCCAGCAGTTTCGACAAATGGGCCGGGGAGCTGTTTTTT; cdr3_aa: CASSFDKWAGELFF; j_call: TRBJ2-2; v_call: TRBV27; d_call: -; clone_size: few
cdr3_nt: TGTGCCAGCAGTTCCGGGACTTACACAGATACGCAGTATTTT; cdr3_aa: CASSSGTYTDTQYF; j_call: TRBJ2-3; v_call: TRBV5-4; d_call: -; clone_size: -
cdr3_nt: TGCAGTGCTAGAGAGGGACCAGGCACTGAAGCTTTCTTT; cdr3_aa: CSAREGPGTEAFF; j_call: TRBJ1-1; v_call: TRBV20-1; d_call: -; clone_size: -
cdr3_nt: TGTGCCAGCAGCTTTAGCGAGGGAGACACTGAAGCTTTCTTT; cdr3_aa: CASSFSEGDTEAFF; j_call: TRBJ1-1; v_call: TRBV7-6; d_call: -; clone_size: few
cdr3_nt: TGTGCCAGCAGTAGACCCCGGAACTATGGCTACACCTTC; cdr3_aa: CASSRPRNYGYTF; j_call: TRBJ1-2; v_call: TRBV28; d_call: -; clone_size: -
cdr3_nt: TGTGCCAGCTCATCCGACAGTAGGAACACTGAAGCTTTCTTT; cdr3_aa: CASSSDSRNTEAFF; j_call: TRBJ1-1; v_call: TRBV18; d_call: -; clone_size: -
cdr3_nt: TGCAGCCTAGTCATGAACACTGAAGCTTTCTTT; cdr3_aa: CSLVMNTEAFF; j_call: TRBJ1-1; v_call: TRBV20-1; d_call: -; clone_size: -